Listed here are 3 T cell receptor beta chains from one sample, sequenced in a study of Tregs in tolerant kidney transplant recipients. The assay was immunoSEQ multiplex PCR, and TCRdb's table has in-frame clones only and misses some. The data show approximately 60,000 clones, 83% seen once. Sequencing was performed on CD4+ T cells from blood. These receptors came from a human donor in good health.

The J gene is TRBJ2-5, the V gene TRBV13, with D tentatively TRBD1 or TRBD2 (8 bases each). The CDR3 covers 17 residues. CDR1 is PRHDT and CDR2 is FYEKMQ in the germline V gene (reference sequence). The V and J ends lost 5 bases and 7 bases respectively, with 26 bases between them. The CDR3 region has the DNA TGTGCCAGCAGCAACCTCGGGACAGGAGCGGGGGTGGGGACCCAGTACTTC. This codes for CASSNLGTGAGVGTQYF.

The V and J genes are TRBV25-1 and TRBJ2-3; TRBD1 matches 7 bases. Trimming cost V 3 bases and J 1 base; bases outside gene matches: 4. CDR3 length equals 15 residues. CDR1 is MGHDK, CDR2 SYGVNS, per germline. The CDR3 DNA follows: TGTGCCAGCAGTGATAAGGGGGCCCGCACAGATACGCAGTATTTT. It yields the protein CASSDKGARTDTQYF.

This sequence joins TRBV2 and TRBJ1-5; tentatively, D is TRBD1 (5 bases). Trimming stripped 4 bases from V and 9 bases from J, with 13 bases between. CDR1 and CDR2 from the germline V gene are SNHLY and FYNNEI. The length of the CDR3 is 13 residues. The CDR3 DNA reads TGTGCCAGCAGTGGGGGGAGGGGTTGGCCCCAGCATTTT. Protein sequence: CASSGGRGWPQHF.